Listed below are T cell receptor beta chains from one sample, sequenced in a study of T cells in Graves' hyperthyroidism and ophthalmopathy. TCRdb reprocessed the multiplex PCR reads via MiXCR and lists one record per CDR3 protein. The data show 550,000 to 650,000 distinct CDR3 sequences, over 11% seen once. The specimen sequenced was blood. The receptors here all came from a young woman with Graves' hyperthyroidism that later progressed to Graves' ophthalmopathy. The CDR3 runs from the conserved cysteine through the conserved F or W. The D gene is left open where the match is weak. The listing skips clone size in some rows; elsewhere it reads once, few, many or a size class.

CDR3 protein	CDR3 DNA	clone size	J gene	V gene	D gene
CASSLDWDVGSYEQYF	TGTGCCAGCAGTTTAGACTGGGACGTTGGGTCCTACGAGCAGTACTTC	many	TRBJ2-7	TRBV28	.
CASSGTVSNQPQHF	TGTGCCAGCAGTGGGACAGTTAGCAATCAGCCCCAGCATTTT	many	TRBJ1-5	TRBV28	TRBD1
CASSQDRGDRGSGNTIYF	TGCGCCAGCAGCCAAGATCGGGGTGACAGGGGCTCTGGAAACACCATATATTTT	many	TRBJ1-3	TRBV4-1	TRBD1
CASSKRGLKGAEAFF	TGTGCCAGCAGCAAAAGGGGGCTCAAGGGGGCTGAAGCTTTCTTT	once	TRBJ1-1	TRBV7-2	TRBD1
CAISESDRGTQPQHF	TGTGCCATCAGTGAGTCTGACAGGGGAACACAGCCCCAGCATTTT	.	TRBJ1-5	TRBV10-3	TRBD1
CASSPGTGGRVRETQYF	TGTGCCAGCAGCCCTGGCACTGGAGGGAGAGTGAGAGAGACCCAGTACTTC	many	TRBJ2-5	TRBV7-9	.
CASSSGGLGDQPQHF	TGTGCCAGCAGCTCGGGAGGCCTAGGTGATCAGCCCCAGCATTTT	.	TRBJ1-5	TRBV7-9	.
CASSSREAETQYF	TGTGCCAGCAGCTCACGGGAGGCGGAGACCCAGTACTTC	many	TRBJ2-5	TRBV11-3	TRBD2
CASTLLPGQGIGGYTF	TGTGCCAGCACCCTACTCCCGGGACAGGGAATTGGAGGCTACACCTTC	.	TRBJ1-2	TRBV28	TRBD1
CASSLEGDNSPLHF	TGTGCCAGCAGCCTTGAGGGCGATAATTCACCCCTCCACTTT	.	TRBJ1-6	TRBV9	.
CASSLYDRANEQFF	TGTGCCAGCAGCTTATATGACAGGGCGAATGAGCAGTTCTTC	many	TRBJ2-1	TRBV5-8	TRBD1
CASSLASGAIDTQYF	TGCGCCAGCAGCTTGGCCTCGGGAGCAATAGATACGCAGTATTTT	many	TRBJ2-3	TRBV5-1	.
CSARLGQRNTEAFF	TGCAGTGCTAGATTGGGACAGAGGAACACTGAAGCTTTCTTT	.	TRBJ1-1	TRBV20-1	TRBD1
CASSVRIDWNQPQHF	TGTGCCAGCAGTGTGAGGATAGATTGGAATCAGCCCCAGCATTTT	.	TRBJ1-5	TRBV2	.
CASSPWDREKTQYF	TGTGCCAGCAGCCCCTGGGACAGGGAAAAGACCCAGTACTTC	.	TRBJ2-5	TRBV11-2	TRBD1
CAWSVRDANTEAFF	TGTGCCTGGAGTGTACGGGATGCGAACACTGAAGCTTTCTTT	many	TRBJ1-1	TRBV30	.
CAWSGTAGHGYTF	TGTGCCTGGAGTGGGACAGCGGGACATGGCTACACCTTC	many	TRBJ1-2	TRBV30	.
CAWGLGTGAEAFF	TGTGCCTGGGGACTTGGGACAGGGGCTGAAGCTTTCTTT	many	TRBJ1-1	TRBV30	TRBD1
CASSQGEGYSYNEQFF	TGTGCCAGCAGCCAAGGAGAGGGGTACTCCTACAATGAGCAGTTCTTC	many	TRBJ2-1	TRBV3-1	.
CASSIPGGTGELFF	TGTGCCAGTAGTATCCCGGGGGGGACCGGGGAGCTGTTTTTT	.	TRBJ2-2	TRBV2	TRBD2